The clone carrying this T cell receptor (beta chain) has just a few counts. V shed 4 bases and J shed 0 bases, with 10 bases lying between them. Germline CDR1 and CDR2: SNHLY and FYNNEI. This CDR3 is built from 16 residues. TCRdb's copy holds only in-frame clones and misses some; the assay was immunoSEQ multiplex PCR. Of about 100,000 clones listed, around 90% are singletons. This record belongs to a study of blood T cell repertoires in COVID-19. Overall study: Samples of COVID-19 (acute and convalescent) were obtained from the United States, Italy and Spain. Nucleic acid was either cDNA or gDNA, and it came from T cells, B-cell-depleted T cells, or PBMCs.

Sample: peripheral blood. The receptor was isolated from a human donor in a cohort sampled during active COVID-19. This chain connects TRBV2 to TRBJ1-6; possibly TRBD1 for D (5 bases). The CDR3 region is CASSVTGSSYNSPLHF. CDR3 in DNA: TGTGCCAGCAGTGTCACAGGAAGCTCCTATAATTCACCCCTCCACTTT.